This T cell receptor beta chain was captured by sequencing in a study of blood T cells in healthy people across ages (dated by TCRdb to the mid-2010s). Background for the entire study: In model experiments, template switching captured roughly one uniquely barcoded TCR beta cDNA molecule for every two T cells. Using the same blood draw, the study looked at two additional independent replicas of 1 million unique cDNA reads for two donors, one aged 18 to 30 and the other aged 80 or older. Donors were grouped into four age groups: young (average approximately 15 years), middle-aged (roughly 40), aged (around 60) and long-lived (less than 85). Using deep sequencing normalized with unique cDNA molecular identifiers, the study measured how TCR beta repertoire diversity changes with age.

Libraries were made using 5' RACE. Sequenced using an Illumina HiSeq 2500. A second PCR of roughly 7 to 12 cycles was run with a J-beta primer mix and a sample-barcoded 5' primer. A template-switch 5' adaptor carrying 12 random nucleotides introduced a unique molecular identifier onto each TCR beta cDNA molecule. At least 2.5 million CDR3-containing paired-end reads were obtained from each sample. First-strand cDNA was synthesized from all RNA with the Mint cDNA synthesis kit, primed by a TRBC-specific oligonucleotide. After uracil-DNA glycosylase treatment, a first 18-cycle PCR used universal primers M1SS and BC2_uni_R on all cDNA. In the original analysis: Normalization of each sample was performed by random selection of 1 million high-quality reads, each carrying a distinct molecular identifier. Reads sharing molecular identifiers were discarded rather than binned into consensus sequences. MiTCR, with a Q25 quality threshold and the strictest error-elimination algorithm, was used for CDR3 identification, clonotype clustering and error correction. A nonparametric unseen species model with Euler transformation was used to estimate lower-bound total TCR beta diversity. The public reads were reanalyzed by TCRdb: fastp trimming at Q25, MiXCR alignment, in-frame beta chains only. All rows with the same CDR3 protein become a single entry with the most common DNA and genes. Here the V and J calls rest on TCRdb's processing, not on the authors' analysis. Within this sample are about 930,000 distinct CDR3 sequences, with about 29% of them counted one time only. The ten largest clones capture about 9.4% of the sample.

Systemically healthy Caucasian individuals from Russia, over 30 in total and aged about 6 to 100 years, were included as donors. Each donor gave 8.5 to 10 milliliters of peripheral blood, collected into EDTA-treated Vacutainer tubes. PBMCs were isolated by Ficoll-Paque density-gradient centrifugation, with at least 6.5 million obtained per sample. Total RNA, at least 6 micrograms per sample, was extracted from PBMCs with Trizol reagent. Naive CD45RAhigh/CD27high T cell percentages were measured by flow cytometry on a PBMC aliquot from every donor. This clonotype was seen at least ten times. The antigen it recognizes is unknown. Per-base qualities were not stored, and no clone one base away is much larger. Per the germline V gene, SGHRS is the CDR1 and YFSETQ is the CDR2. The CDR3 goes from the cysteine to the phenylalanine over 14 residues. CDR3 DNA only is kept here, 42 bases in frame from base 1. V trim: 0 bases; J trim: 3 bases; unmatched bases: 3.

Results and caveats for the whole study, not just this receptor: Donor CMV infection status was unknown, potentially confounding age-related changes in expanded clonotypes. A strong correlation was found between observed TCR beta diversity and the percentage of naive T cells measured by flow cytometry. Total diversity estimates from one million sequenced T cells were considered lower bounds and underestimates. Observed TCR beta diversity per million T cells fell roughly linearly with age, and a significant reduction was already apparent by age roughly 40. Compared with the aged group, the long-lived group had more naive CD4+ T cells, fewer expanded clones and increased TCR diversity, suggesting age selection. Because profiling used bulk unsorted PBMCs, naive and antigen-experienced compartments could not be compared conclusively.

The data also belong to a second study, concerning T cells of mothers and their children. Taken from the second paper: Nine systemically healthy Caucasian individuals served as donors, namely three mothers together with their six children. cDNA synthesis used all of the extracted RNA, with 1.5 ug of RNA in each 15 ul reaction. In the second PCR, the M1S primer added sample barcodes and 2-4 random nucleotides. Over 8.5 million TCR beta CDR3 reads were obtained for each mother, and approximately 3.2 million reads were obtained for each child. In both related and unrelated pairs, thymic selection shapes the output of TCR recombination in a similar way, with inherited differences having only a minor effect. Normalized repertoire overlap in related mother-child pairs was always slightly higher than in unrelated mother-child pairs, but the difference was never significant. With a sensitivity of roughly 93 clones per million clonotypes, no persistent microchimeric T cell clones were detected. The study used deep NGS to compare TCR beta repertoires of mothers and children, seeking features distinguishing related mother-child pairs from unrelated individuals. Mothers averaged roughly 40 +/- 4 years of age and children averaged approximately 12 +/- 4 years. After adapters were ligated using NEBNext reagents, the libraries underwent 100+100 nt paired-end sequencing on an Illumina HiSeq 2000. To prevent cross-contamination, the mother and child libraries were prepared one month apart and sequenced in separate runs. For each donor, somewhere between roughly 450,000 and 2,000,000 distinct TCR beta clonotypes were identified. Naive TCR beta clonotypes were estimated from low-frequency clonotypes matched to each donor's FACS-determined naive share, without sorting.

This clonotype originated in a woman between 40 and 50 years old in good health. The material sequenced was blood. The chain is made from TRBV5-1 and TRBJ2-7; the central 7 bases match TRBD1. The nucleotide sequence reads TGCGCCAGCAGCTTGGCAGGGACAGTCTACGAGCAGTACTTC. This codes for CASSLAGTVYEQYF.